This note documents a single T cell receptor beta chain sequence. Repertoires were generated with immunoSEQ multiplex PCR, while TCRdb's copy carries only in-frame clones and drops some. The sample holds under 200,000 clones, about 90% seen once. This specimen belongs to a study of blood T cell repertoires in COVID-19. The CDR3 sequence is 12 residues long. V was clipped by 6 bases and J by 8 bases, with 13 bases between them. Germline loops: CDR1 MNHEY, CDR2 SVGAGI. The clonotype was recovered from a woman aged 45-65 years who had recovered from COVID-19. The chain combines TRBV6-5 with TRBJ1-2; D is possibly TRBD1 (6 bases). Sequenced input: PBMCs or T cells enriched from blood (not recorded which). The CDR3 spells CASRWGGVGYTF. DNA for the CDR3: TGTGCCAGCAGATGGGGGGGCGTCGGCTACACCTTC.